Given below is one T cell receptor beta chain in context. Its antigen remains unidentified. The CDR3 does not close with the conserved phenylalanine or tryptophan, likely indicating a read error. The sample comes from a study of T cells in Graves' hyperthyroidism and ophthalmopathy. General study points: Before onset, by a median of about seven months, the model predicted ophthalmopathy.

With 3 bases removed from V and 5 bases from J, the gap between germline ends came to 23 bases. The CDR3 runs to 17 residues. Germline V gives CDR1 SGDLS, CDR2 YYNGEE. TCR beta CDR3 region amplification was performed from RNA transcripts. When the TCR CDR3 underwent first-round RT-PCR, the HTBI primer set was used. TCRdb reprocessed the multiplex PCR reads with MiXCR, giving one entry per CDR3 protein. The profile shows 34,000 or so distinct CDR3 sequences, roughly half of them singletons. The sequenced material came from blood. This TCR came from a woman in her forties with Graves' ophthalmopathy. The chain combines TRBV9 with TRBJ2-5; TRBD1 might be the D (8 bases). CDR3 loop: CASSERDRSTPGETQYC. For the CDR3, the DNA is TGTGCCAGCAGCGAGCGGGACAGGAGTACTCCCGGGGAGACCCAGTACTGC.